This T cell receptor beta chain was sequenced for a study of Graves' ophthalmopathy and Graves' hyperthyroidism (dated by TCRdb to the late 2010s). Concerning the study at large: Peripheral blood was collected before any treatment was given, at the time of initial diagnosis. The study used TCR beta repertoire signatures to distinguish Graves' ophthalmopathy from Graves' hyperthyroidism and to predict progression to ophthalmopathy. In total, approximately 140 blood samples were TCR-sequenced: under 45 ophthalmopathy, approximately 80 hyperthyroidism and roughly 17 hyperthyroidism-to-ophthalmopathy patients. To explore V-J signatures that distinguish ophthalmopathy from hyperthyroidism, a discovery set of 90 to 100 patients was enrolled, made up of about 40 with ophthalmopathy and 55 to 65 with stable hyperthyroidism. An independent validation cohort was composed of 18 hyperthyroidism patients and about 17 patients who later progressed from hyperthyroidism to ophthalmopathy. In five to seven hyperthyroidism patients, the T-cell repertoire of thyroid tissue was compared with the T-cell repertoire of blood. After sampling, hyperthyroidism patients received methimazole starting at 30 mg daily, and ophthalmopathy patients received high-dose intravenous methylprednisolone.

This clonotype occurred once. This clone's antigen is unknown. The input lacks base qualities; no much larger clone sits a single base away. One read provides weak support. Ophthalmopathy patients were characterized by moderately to severely active disease, a Clinical Activity Score of at least 3, a NOSPECS grade of at least 4, and a disease duration under 3 months. Anyone with other autoimmune diseases, uncontrolled infections, pregnancy or lactation was excluded from the study. Diagnosis was based on clinical symptoms, serum thyroxine, TRAb, thyroid ultrasound and orbital computed tomography. Using Ficoll-Paque density gradient centrifugation, PBMCs were isolated from about 9.2 ml of fresh peripheral blood. Trizol reagent was used to extract the total RNA, and its quality was then checked on an Agilent 2100 Bioanalyzer. The paper as a whole reports these results and caveats: No statistical method was used to set the sample size in advance, and the investigators knew which group each participant was assigned to. In cross-validation, the 13-signature model distinguished ophthalmopathy from stable hyperthyroidism with nearly 90% sensitivity and nearly 82% specificity, and in the test set the corresponding values were approximately 80% and 68%. Most expanded thyroid clonotypes with a frequency above 0.001 also appeared in blood, which suggests that blood repertoires may reflect the immune response in the thyroid. In validation, the model predicted ophthalmopathy progression with 70.59% sensitivity and about 77% specificity; roughly 11 predicted patients were CT-confirmed with GO in a median of around 6 months.

According to the germline V gene, CDR1 reads SNHLY and CDR2 reads FYNNEI. The CDR3 goes from the cysteine to the phenylalanine over 16 residues. Only the CDR3 DNA is retained, 48 bases long and in frame from the first base. V loses 2 bases, J loses 3 bases, and the germline ends lie 16 bases apart. For repertoire sequencing, the TCR beta CDR3 regions were amplified from RNA transcripts. The first round of RT-PCR was done with HTBI primers and the Qiagen OneStep RT-PCR kit, and was followed by a second round of multiplex PCR, then size selection and purification. Libraries were sequenced paired-end with 100 bp reads on an Illumina HiSeq2000. In the source study's methods: SOAPnuke was used to process the reads, removing any read that contained adapters or uncalled bases, had a mean Phred below 15, or lacked an exact match to the constant primer or identifier. COPE v1.2.5 was used to merge high-quality paired reads. Each unique nucleotide sequence was treated as a clonotype, and MiTCR v1.1 was used to align the clonotypes to the IMGT TRB V, D and J references. The analysis was limited to V-J combinations with a frequency above 0.0001, which together covered over 98% of repertoires. For each V-J combination, a TCR clonal expansion and chaos score was defined as F50 clonal expansion divided by the chaos observed in the TCRdist matrix. Features were reduced by Welch's t-statistics and random forest to around 14 V-J combinations, which fed a naive Bayes classifier. The similarity between thyroid and blood repertoires was quantified using the Morisita-Horn index. The raw public reads went through TCRdb reprocessing: fastp at Q25, MiXCR clone calling, in-frame beta chains kept. Each CDR3 protein appears once, grouped with its most common genes and DNA. The V and J calls and clone size are TCRdb's, not the authors'. The sample table lists approximately 700,000 distinct CDR3 sequences, 40% of them with a count of one. In total, the top ten clones hold approximately 43% of the sample.

Sequencing input: peripheral blood. The receptor was isolated from an adult man with Graves' ophthalmopathy. The chain links TRBV2 with TRBJ2-5; the D gene is perhaps TRBD2, from 6 matching bases. The nucleotide sequence is given as TGTGCCAGCAGTGAATGGGAGGAGGGTCCAGAAGAGACCCAGTACTTC. Translated, this is CASSEWEEGPEETQYF.